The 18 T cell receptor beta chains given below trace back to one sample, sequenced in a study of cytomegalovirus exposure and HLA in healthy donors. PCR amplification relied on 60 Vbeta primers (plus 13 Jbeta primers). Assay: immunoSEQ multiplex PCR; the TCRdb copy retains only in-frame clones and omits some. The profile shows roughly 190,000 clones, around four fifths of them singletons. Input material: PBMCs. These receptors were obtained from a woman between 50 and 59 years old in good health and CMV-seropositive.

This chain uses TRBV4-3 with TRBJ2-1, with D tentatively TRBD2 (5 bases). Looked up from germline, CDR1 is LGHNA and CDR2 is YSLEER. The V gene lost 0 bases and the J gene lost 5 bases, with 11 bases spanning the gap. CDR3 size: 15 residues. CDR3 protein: CASSQDQRRHNEQFF. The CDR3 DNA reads TGCGCCAGCAGCCAAGATCAGCGGCGGCACAATGAGCAGTTCTTC.

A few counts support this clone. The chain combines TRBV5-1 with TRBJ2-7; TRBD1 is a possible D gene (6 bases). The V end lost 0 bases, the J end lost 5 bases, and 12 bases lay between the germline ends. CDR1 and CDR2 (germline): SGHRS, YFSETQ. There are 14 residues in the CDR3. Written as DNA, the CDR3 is TGCGCCAGCAGCTTGGTACAGGGTACCAACGAGCAGTACTTC. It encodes CASSLVQGTNEQYF.

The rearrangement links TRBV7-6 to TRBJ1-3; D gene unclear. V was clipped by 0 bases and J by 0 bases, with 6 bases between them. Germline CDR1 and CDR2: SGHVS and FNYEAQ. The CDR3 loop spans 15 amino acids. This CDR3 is CASSLAAFSGNTIYF. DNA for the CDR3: TGTGCCAGCAGCTTAGCAGCCTTCTCTGGAAACACCATATATTTT.

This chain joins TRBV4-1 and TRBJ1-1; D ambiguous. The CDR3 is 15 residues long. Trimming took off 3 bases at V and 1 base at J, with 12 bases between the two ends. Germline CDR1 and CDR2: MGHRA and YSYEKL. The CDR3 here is CASSHRLRENTEAFF. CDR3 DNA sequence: TGCGCCAGCAGCCACCGGCTCCGGGAGAACACTGAAGCTTTCTTT.

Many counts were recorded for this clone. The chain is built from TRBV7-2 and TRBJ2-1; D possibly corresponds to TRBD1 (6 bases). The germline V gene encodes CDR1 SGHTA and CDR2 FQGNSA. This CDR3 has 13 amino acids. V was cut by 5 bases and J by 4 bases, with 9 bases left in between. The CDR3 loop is CASSVQGYNEQFF. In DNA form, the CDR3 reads TGTGCCAGCAGCGTACAGGGTTACAATGAGCAGTTCTTC. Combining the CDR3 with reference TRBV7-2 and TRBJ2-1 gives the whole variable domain GAGVSQSPSNKVTEKGKDVELRCDPISGHTALYWYRQSLGQGLEFLIYFQGNSAPDKSGLPSDRFSAERTGGSVSTLTIQRTQQEDSAVYLCASSVQGYNEQFFGPGTRLTVL.

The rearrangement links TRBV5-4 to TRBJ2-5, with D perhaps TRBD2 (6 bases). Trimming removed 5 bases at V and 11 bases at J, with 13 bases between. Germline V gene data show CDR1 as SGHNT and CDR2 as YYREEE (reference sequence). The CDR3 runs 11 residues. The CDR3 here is CASRTGARQYF. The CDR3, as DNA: TGTGCCAGCAGGACGGGAGCCAGGCAGTACTTC.

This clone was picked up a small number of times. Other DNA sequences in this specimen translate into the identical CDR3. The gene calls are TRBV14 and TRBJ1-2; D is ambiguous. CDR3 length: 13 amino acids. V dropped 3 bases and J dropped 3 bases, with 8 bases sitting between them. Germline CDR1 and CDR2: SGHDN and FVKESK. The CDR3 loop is CASSHGQDYGYTF. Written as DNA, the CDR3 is TGTGCCAGCAGCCATGGGCAAGACTATGGCTACACCTTC.

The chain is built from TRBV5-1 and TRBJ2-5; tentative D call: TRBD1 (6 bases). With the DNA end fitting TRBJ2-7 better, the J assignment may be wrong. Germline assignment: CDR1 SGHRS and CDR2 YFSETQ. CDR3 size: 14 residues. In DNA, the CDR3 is TGCGCCAGCAGCCCAAGACAGGCCGCCTACGAGCAGTACTTC. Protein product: CASSPRQAAYEQYF.

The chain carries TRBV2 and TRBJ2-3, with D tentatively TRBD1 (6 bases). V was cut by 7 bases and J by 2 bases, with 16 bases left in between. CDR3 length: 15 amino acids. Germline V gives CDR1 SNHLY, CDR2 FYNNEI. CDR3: CASIQQGLNTDTQYF. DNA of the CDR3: TGTGCCAGCATTCAGCAGGGGCTAAACACAGATACGCAGTATTTT.

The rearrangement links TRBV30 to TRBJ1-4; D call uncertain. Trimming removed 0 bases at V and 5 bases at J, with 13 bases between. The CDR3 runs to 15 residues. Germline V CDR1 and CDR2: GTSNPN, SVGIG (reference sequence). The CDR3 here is CAWSVGTAINEKLFF. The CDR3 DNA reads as TGTGCCTGGAGTGTAGGAACAGCAATAAATGAAAAACTGTTTTTT.

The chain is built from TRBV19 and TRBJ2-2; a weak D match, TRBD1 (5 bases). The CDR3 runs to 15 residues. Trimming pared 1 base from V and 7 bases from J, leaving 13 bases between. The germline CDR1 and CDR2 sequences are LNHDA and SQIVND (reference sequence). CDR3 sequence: CASSIAQGSNGELFF. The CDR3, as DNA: TGTGCCAGTAGTATAGCCCAGGGTTCTAACGGGGAGCTGTTTTTT.

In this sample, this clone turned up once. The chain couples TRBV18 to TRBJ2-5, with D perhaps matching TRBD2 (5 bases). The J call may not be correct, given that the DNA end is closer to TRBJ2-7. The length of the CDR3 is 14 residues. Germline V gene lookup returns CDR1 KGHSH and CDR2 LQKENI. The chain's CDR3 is CASSPSRGQYEQYF. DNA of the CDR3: TGTGCCAGCTCACCTAGTCGGGGTCAGTACGAGCAGTACTTC.

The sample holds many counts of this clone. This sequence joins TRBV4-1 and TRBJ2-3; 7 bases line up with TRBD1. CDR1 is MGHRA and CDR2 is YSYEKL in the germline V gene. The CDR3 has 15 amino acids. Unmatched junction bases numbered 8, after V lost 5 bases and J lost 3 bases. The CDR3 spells CASSGGDSSTDTQYF. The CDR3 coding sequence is TGCGCCAGCAGCGGTGGGGACAGTTCAACAGATACGCAGTATTTT.

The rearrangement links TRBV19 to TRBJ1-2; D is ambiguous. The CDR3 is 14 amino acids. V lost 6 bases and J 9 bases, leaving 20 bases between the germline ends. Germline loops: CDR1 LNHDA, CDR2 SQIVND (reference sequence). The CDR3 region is CASSPTTRVLRYTF. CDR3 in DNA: TGTGCCAGTAGCCCGACTACCCGCGTGTTGCGCTACACCTTC.

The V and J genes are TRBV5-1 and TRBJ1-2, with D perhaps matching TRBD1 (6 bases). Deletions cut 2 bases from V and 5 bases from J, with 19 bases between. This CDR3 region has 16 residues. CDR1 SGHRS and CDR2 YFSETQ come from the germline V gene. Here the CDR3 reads CASSLPPPGDGYGYTF. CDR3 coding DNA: TGCGCCAGCAGCTTACCCCCCCCAGGGGACGGGTATGGCTACACCTTC.

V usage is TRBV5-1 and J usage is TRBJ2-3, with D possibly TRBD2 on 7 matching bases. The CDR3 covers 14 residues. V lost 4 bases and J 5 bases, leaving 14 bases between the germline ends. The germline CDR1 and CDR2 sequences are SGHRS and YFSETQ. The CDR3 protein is CASSIGGQVDTQYF. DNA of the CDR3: TGCGCCAGCAGCATCGGGGGGCAAGTAGATACGCAGTATTTT. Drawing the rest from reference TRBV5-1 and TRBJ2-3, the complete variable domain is KAGVTQTPRYLIKTRGQQVTLSCSPISGHRSVSWYQQTPGQGLQFLFEYFSETQRNKGNFPGRFSGRQFSNSRSEMNVSTLELGDSALYLCASSIGGQVDTQYFGPGTRLTVL.

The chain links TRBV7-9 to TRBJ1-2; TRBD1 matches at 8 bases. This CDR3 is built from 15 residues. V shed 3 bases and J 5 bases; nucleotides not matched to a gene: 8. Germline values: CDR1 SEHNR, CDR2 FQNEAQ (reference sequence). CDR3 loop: CASSLTGVVGYGYTF. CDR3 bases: TGTGCCAGCAGCTTGACAGGGGTTGTTGGGTATGGCTACACCTTC.

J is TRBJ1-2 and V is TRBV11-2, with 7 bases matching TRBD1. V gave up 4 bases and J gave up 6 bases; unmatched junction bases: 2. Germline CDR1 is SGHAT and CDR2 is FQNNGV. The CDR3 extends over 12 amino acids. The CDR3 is CASSSTGDGYTF. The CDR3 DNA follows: TGTGCCAGCAGCTCCACAGGGGATGGCTACACCTTC.